The 6 T cell receptor beta chains below were found in one sample sequenced in a study of shared clonotypes between healthy human individuals. The protocol was immunoSEQ multiplex PCR, while the TCRdb copy is restricted to in-frame clones and leaves out a portion. The sample lists about 1.1 million clones; 70% to 80% were seen once. The sequenced material came from memory CD4+ T cells from PBMCs. Stated subset: CD45RA-negative fraction. The receptors stem from a man aged 18 to 35 in good health. Some clones in this sample may be carry-over from other donors' samples.

This clone was observed once. The junction does not match germline at one end; this may be a read error. J is TRBJ2-5 and V is TRBV25-1; D is undetermined. This CDR3 spans 13 amino acids. CDR1 MGHDK and CDR2 SYGVNS come from the germline V gene. As DNA, the CDR3 is TGTGCCAGCAGTGACAGGCGTCAAGGGACCCAGTACTTC. Translating it yields CASSDRRQGTQYF. Based on the CDR3 plus reference TRBV25-1 and TRBJ2-5, the full variable domain is EADIYQTPRYLVIGTGKKITLECSQTMGHDKMYWYQQDPGMELHLIHYSYGVNSTEKGDLSSESTVSRIRTEHFPLTLESARPSHTSQYLCASSDRRQGTQYFGPGTRLLVL.

The rearrangement links TRBV10-2 to TRBJ2-1; TRBD2 aligns across 7 bases. This CDR3 has 16 residues. The ends lost 6 bases at V and 7 bases at J; junction bases unmatched: 15. The V gene's germline CDR1 is WSHSY and CDR2 SAAADI. The CDR3 DNA reads TGCGCCAGCAGCGTCGAACTAGCGCTAAGTTTTAATGAGCAGTTCTTC. Translating gives CASSVELALSFNEQFF.

The chain couples TRBV7-3 to TRBJ2-1, with 8 bases matching TRBD2. Germline V CDR1 and CDR2: SGHTA, FQGTGA. Losses at the gene ends were 3 bases for V and 9 bases for J; bases not matched to a gene: 7. The CDR3 is made up of 14 amino acids. CDR3 sequence: CASSFSGSSIEQFF. The CDR3 region has the DNA TGTGCCAGCAGCTTCAGCGGGAGTTCGATTGAGCAGTTCTTC.

The CDR3 spells CASSFDTGITQYF. The CDR3, as DNA: TGTGCCAGCAGCTTCGACACAGGGATTACGCAGTATTTT. V and J are TRBV11-3 and TRBJ2-3; tentatively, D is TRBD1 (6 bases). Germline V gene data show CDR1 as SGHNT and CDR2 as YENEEA. The CDR3 consists of 13 residues. The V and J ends lost 3 bases and 8 bases respectively, with 12 bases between them.

As to this clone: The same CDR3 also results from other DNA sequences found in this sample. J is TRBJ1-1 and V is TRBV18, with D uncertain. The length of the CDR3 is 13 residues. Germline CDR1 KGHSH, CDR2 LQKENI. V was cut by 2 bases and J by 5 bases, with 9 bases left in between. CDR3 nucleotide sequence: TGTGCCAGCTCACCAACGTTGGATACTGAAGCTTTCTTT. Encoded protein: CASSPTLDTEAFF.

The chain carries TRBV5-1 and TRBJ2-6; D not resolved. CDR3 length equals 13 residues. Trimming left V 3 bases short and J 3 bases short, with 4 bases between. Per germline, CDR1 SGHRS and CDR2 YFSETQ. CDR3 in DNA: TGCGCCAGCAGCTGGGGTGGGGCCAACGTCCTGACTTTC. Translation gives CASSWGGANVLTF. The full variable domain, in which reference TRBV5-1 and TRBJ2-6 provide the parts outside the CDR3, is KAGVTQTPRYLIKTRGQQVTLSCSPISGHRSVSWYQQTPGQGLQFLFEYFSETQRNKGNFPGRFSGRQFSNSRSEMNVSTLELGDSALYLCASSWGGANVLTFGAGSRLTVL.